The rows below give T cell receptor beta chains drawn from one sample of a study of T cell changes during pregnancy in multiple sclerosis. The protocol was immunoSEQ multiplex PCR, while the TCRdb copy is restricted to in-frame clones and leaves out a portion. The table lists 85,000 to 130,000 clones, around 93% of them singletons. Source: peripheral blood, taken after pregnancy. The receptor set was obtained from a female donor with multiple sclerosis, enrolled in a pregnancy study. The CDR3 runs from the conserved cysteine through the conserved F or W. A D gene is named only where the DNA matches it firmly. The size entry is marked missing in some rows and otherwise reads once, few, many or a size class.

CDR3aa: CASSLDGDRVNVLTF; CDR3nt: TGCGCCAGCAGCTTGGACGGGGACAGGGTCAACGTCCTGACTTTC; v_gene: TRBV5-1; abundance: .; j_gene: TRBJ2-6; d_gene: TRBD1
CDR3aa: CSVWQGLDTQYF; CDR3nt: TGCAGCGTTTGGCAGGGGTTAGATACGCAGTATTTT; v_gene: TRBV29-1; abundance: .; j_gene: TRBJ2-3; d_gene: .
CDR3aa: CASSGPPQHF; CDR3nt: TGTGCCAGCAGTGGGCCGCCCCAGCATTTT; v_gene: TRBV6-1; abundance: .; j_gene: TRBJ1-5; d_gene: .
CDR3aa: CAWQEFENSPLHF; CDR3nt: TGTGCCTGGCAGGAATTCGAGAATTCACCCCTCCACTTT; v_gene: TRBV30; abundance: .; j_gene: TRBJ1-6; d_gene: .
CDR3aa: CASSLGTDQETQYF; CDR3nt: TGCGCCAGCAGTTTAGGGACAGACCAAGAGACCCAGTACTTC; v_gene: TRBV5-1; abundance: .; j_gene: TRBJ2-5; d_gene: TRBD1
CDR3aa: CASTRGWNQPQHF; CDR3nt: TGTGCCAGCACTCGGGGGTGGAATCAGCCCCAGCATTTT; v_gene: TRBV28; abundance: .; j_gene: TRBJ1-5; d_gene: .
CDR3aa: CASSVSWERSSYNSPLHF; CDR3nt: TGTGCCAGCAGTGTGAGTTGGGAGCGAAGCTCCTATAATTCACCCCTCCACTTT; v_gene: TRBV6-1; abundance: .; j_gene: TRBJ1-6; d_gene: .
CDR3aa: CASSHSYRLSNTEAFF; CDR3nt: TGTGCCAGCAGCCATTCGTACAGGCTTTCTAACACTGAAGCTTTCTTT; v_gene: TRBV4-2; abundance: few; j_gene: TRBJ1-1; d_gene: .
CDR3aa: CASSLNTRGLSNTEAFF; CDR3nt: TGTGCCAGCAGCTTAAACACCAGGGGGCTTTCTAACACTGAAGCTTTCTTT; v_gene: TRBV7-9; abundance: .; j_gene: TRBJ1-1; d_gene: TRBD1
CDR3aa: CASSFGPEGQGDEQYF; CDR3nt: TGTGCCAGCAGTTTCGGACCCGAAGGGCAGGGTGACGAGCAGTACTTC; v_gene: TRBV28; abundance: .; j_gene: TRBJ2-7; d_gene: .
CDR3aa: CAIWGGQGAHTEAFF; CDR3nt: TGTGCCATCTGGGGGGGACAGGGGGCTCACACTGAAGCTTTCTTT; v_gene: TRBV30; abundance: once; j_gene: TRBJ1-1; d_gene: TRBD1
CDR3aa: CASSPLGRNEQFF; CDR3nt: TGTGCCAGCAGCCCCTTAGGGAGAAATGAGCAGTTCTTC; v_gene: TRBV7-9; abundance: .; j_gene: TRBJ2-1; d_gene: .
CDR3aa: CATSTPGQQINQPQHF; CDR3nt: TGTGCCACCAGCACCCCGGGACAGCAAATCAATCAGCCCCAGCATTTT; v_gene: TRBV15; abundance: .; j_gene: TRBJ1-5; d_gene: TRBD1
CDR3aa: CASSEVRTSNQPQHF; CDR3nt: TGTGCCAGCAGTGAAGTCAGGACATCGAATCAGCCCCAGCATTTT; v_gene: TRBV2; abundance: .; j_gene: TRBJ1-5; d_gene: .
CDR3aa: CASSEDRNTEAFF; CDR3nt: TGTGCCAGCAGTGAGGACAGGAACACTGAAGCTTTCTTT; v_gene: TRBV6-1; abundance: .; j_gene: TRBJ1-1; d_gene: .
CDR3aa: CAWGTPGNTIYF; CDR3nt: TGTGCCTGGGGGACTCCTGGAAACACCATATATTTT; v_gene: TRBV30; abundance: .; j_gene: TRBJ1-3; d_gene: .
CDR3aa: CASSQVRQGSYEQYF; CDR3nt: TGCGCCAGCAGCCAAGTACGACAGGGCTCCTACGAGCAGTACTTC; v_gene: TRBV4-1; abundance: .; j_gene: TRBJ2-7; d_gene: TRBD1
CDR3aa: CAWKARAVSQPQHF; CDR3nt: TGTGCCTGGAAAGCGAGGGCAGTGAGCCAGCCCCAGCATTTT; v_gene: TRBV30; abundance: .; j_gene: TRBJ1-5; d_gene: .
CDR3aa: CASSEEGVPSSEQYF; CDR3nt: TGTGCCAGCAGTGAGGAGGGCGTCCCATCCAGCGAGCAGTACTTC; v_gene: TRBV2; abundance: .; j_gene: TRBJ2-7; d_gene: .
CDR3aa: CASSTGQGIIGTQYF; CDR3nt: TGTGCCAGCAGTACAGGACAGGGAATCATAGGTACGCAGTATTTT; v_gene: TRBV2; abundance: .; j_gene: TRBJ2-3; d_gene: TRBD1
CDR3aa: CASSSLGSGVYGYTF; CDR3nt: TGCGCCAGCAGCTCTTTAGGATCAGGGGTCTATGGCTACACCTTC; v_gene: TRBV5-1; abundance: .; j_gene: TRBJ1-2; d_gene: .